The entry below describes one TCR beta chain. This clonotype occurred a few times. Its cognate antigen has yet to be identified. Nothing much larger sits one base from this clone, and base qualities are not available. TCR cDNA was made using 5'RACE template switching, a step that added a universal primer site and unique molecular identifiers. Priming of cDNA synthesis was performed from both the TCR alpha and TCR beta constant segments. Library amplification involved two PCR steps, and the second step added sample barcodes and sequencing adapters. Libraries were sequenced on Illumina HiSeq 2500 (2x100 bp) or NovaSeq (2x150 bp). The original methods were these. MIGEC handled demultiplexing of reads and collapsing into UMI consensus sequences, while MiXCR performed V(D)J alignment. Using edgeR on replicate PBMC samples, clonotypes were called vaccine-responding if FDR was below 0.01 and the log2 fold change was above 5 up to day 15. Each bulk clonotype received a CD4 or CD8 identity based on whether the sequenced CD4 or CD8 repertoire contained that clonotype at higher abundance. TCRdb reran the public reads through fastp at Q25 and MiXCR, keeping productive beta chains. Each record represents a unique CDR3 protein, reported with the most common genes and DNA among its rows. These V and J calls rely on TCRdb rather than the paper's analysis. The sample table shows about 180,000 distinct CDR3 sequences, and approximately 6.2% are seen once. Of the sample, about 2.8% is held by the ten largest clones.

The treatment or condition label of this sample denotes: live attenuated yellow fever vaccine strain. A standard Ficoll-Paque protocol was used to isolate PBMCs from peripheral blood. Dynabeads CD4 and CD8 positive selection kits were used to isolate the CD4 and CD8 T-cell fractions. TriZol was used to extract RNA from bulk PBMCs, CD4 and CD8 fractions, and dextramer-positive and dextramer-negative fractions. The CDR3 sequence holds 13 residues, the cysteine and valine included. Here the CDR3 DNA is all that survives: 39 bases in frame from base 1. V loses 4 bases, J loses 2 bases, and the germline ends lie 9 bases apart. CDR1 and CDR2 were assigned from the germline V gene as SGHVS and FQNEAQ. This specimen belongs to a study of T cells after yellow fever vaccination (dated 2019 in TCRdb). Background for the entire study: Libraries from fractions with low cell numbers were prepared with the SMART-Seq v4 Ultra Low Input RNA kit. Bulk TCR alpha and beta repertoires were sequenced longitudinally to track T-cell clones before and after primary and booster YFV17D yellow fever vaccination. Blood was collected at multiple timepoints before and after primary and secondary immunization, and bulk PBMC replicates and cell subsets were isolated. Two healthy male donors, one aged 18 to 30 and one aged 30 to 40 years, were included in the cohort. Summary of the overall study and its limitations: The secondary T-cell response was found to be weaker but faster than the primary response, with a peak reached on day 5 rather than on day 15. Most clones expanded after primary vaccination (around 96% of CD4 and 88% of CD8) were re-detected after the booster, suggesting that broad memory maintenance occurred. Computational filtering was needed because FACS-sorted repertoires could contain abundant contaminating clonotypes from the bulk population. The study included only a couple of donors, which limits how far the findings can be generalized. A small fraction of clonotypes showed up in both the CD4 and CD8 compartments, probably as a result of convergent recombination.

The chain was built from TRBV7-8 and TRBJ2-7; the D region possibly corresponds to TRBD1 (5 bases align). The sample here was CD4+ T cells sorted from PBMCs, taken on the day of the first yellow fever vaccination. This TCR was sampled from a man between 18 and 29 years old who received the YFV17D yellow fever vaccine. The DNA sequence follows: TGTGCCAGCAGCTATGACAGAGCCTACGAGCAGTACGTC. Its product reads: CASSYDRAYEQYV.